The present T cell receptor (beta chain) was sequenced within a study of T cells expressing NK-cell markers. The wider study: Sorted CD3+CD56+NKG2C+, CD3+CD56+NKG2C- and CD3+CD56-NKG2C+ T cells provided the TCR beta repertoires. Among eight sequenced donors, seven carried HCMV seropositivity while one was seronegative.

A remark on this clonotype: The antigen remains undetermined.

TCRdb reprocessed the 5' RACE reads and keeps a single row for each CDR3 protein, giving no DNA. Its clone listing holds tens of thousands of distinct CDR3 sequences. Overall study results and limits: In about 6 donors, dominant CD3+CD56+NKG2C+ clones formed about 1.0-8% of CD8+ cells. In several donors, dominant clonotypes made up roughly 28.3-65% of CD3+CD56-NKG2C+ cells.

This clonotype was sampled from a man between 18 and 69 years old in good health. Sequences were obtained from blood T cells: a sorted CD56 or NKG2C T cell subset, CD4+ or CD8+ T cells, or bulk PBMC T cells (not recorded which).

CDR3 sequence reads: CGYITSAYNEQFF. This chain joins TRBV20-1 and TRBJ2-1. CDR3 length equals 13 residues. Germline V CDR1 and CDR2: DFQATT, SNEGSKA (reference sequence).